This TCR beta chain was sequenced for a study of spatial heterogeneity in lung cancer. The overall study: Beta-chain sequences were consistently detected more often than alpha-chain sequences.

This clonotype was observed a handful of times. Its antigen remains unidentified. Study-wide results and caveats: Blood showed ubiquitous tumor TCRs more often at resection than at routine follow-up.

Time point denoted: sample taken at primary tumor resection. Unsorted samples of tumor, nontumor lung or frozen PBMC had their whole RNA sequenced. The donor population consisted of approximately 70 patients with untreated, early-stage non-small cell lung cancer. The V end lost 1 base, the J end lost 8 bases, and 11 bases lay between the germline ends. Germline V gene data show CDR1 as SEHNR and CDR2 as FQNEAQ (reference sequence). The length of the CDR3 is 13 residues. Single TCR cDNA molecules each had their own unique molecular identifier. TCRdb itself ran the 5' RACE reads through MiXCR, one entry per CDR3 protein. Of about 82,000 distinct CDR3 sequences listed, over 10% were seen once; the top ten hold under 5.5%.

The sequencing here drew on PBMCs, taken at surgery. This clonotype was sampled from a male donor with early-stage non-small cell lung cancer. The genes are TRBV7-9 and TRBJ1-2; D gene ambiguous. The CDR3, as DNA: TGTGCCAGCAGCTTAGGGGTGAACTTAGGCTACACCTTC. It codes for CASSLGVNLGYTF. The complete variable domain, with remaining parts taken from reference TRBV7-9 and TRBJ1-2, reads DTGVSQNPRHKITKRGQNVTFRCDPISEHNRLYWYRQTLGQGPEFLTYFQNEAQLEKSRLLSDRFSAERPKGSFSTLEIQRTEQGDSAMYLCASSLGVNLGYTFGSGTRLTVV.